This T cell receptor beta chain was profiled in a study of T-cell memory formation after mild COVID-19 listed by TCRdb under 2021. Regarding the research as a whole: Most TCR sequence clusters were specific to one of the two donors. Longitudinal TCRalpha and TCRbeta repertoire sequencing tracked T-cell clones expanding and contracting after mild COVID-19 in a couple of donors. Two young, previously healthy adult volunteers made up the cohort, one male and one female. Results and caveats for the whole study, not just this receptor: Whether the second-wave clones peaking on day 37 were SARS-CoV-2 specific was not confirmed. Only a couple of mild cases were covered in the study, and larger cohorts including severe cases with pre-infection samples were considered necessary. Contracting CD4+ clones were located mainly in the CM and EM memory subsets, whereas CD8+ clones were found to be enriched in EMRA. Clones that contracted from day 15 to 85 showed balanced CD4/CD8 phenotypes, whereas a second wave of clones that expanded from day 15 to 37 leaned towards CD4+. Some responding clones were detected in pre-infection memory, suggesting pre-existing cross-reactive memory T cells joined the SARS-CoV-2 response.

These reads were obtained on an Illumina NovaSeq 6000. TCRalpha and TCRbeta cDNA libraries were constructed by 5'RACE with constant-segment primers, with sample barcodes and unique molecular identifiers being introduced. Trizol reagent was used to extract RNA from every sample. The libraries were amplified in two PCR steps, and the second step added a second sample barcode and Illumina TruSeq adapters. Sequencing of the libraries was done on an Illumina NovaSeq, producing 2 x 150 bp paired-end reads. As for the original processing: Reads were demultiplexed and collapsed into UMI-guided consensus sequences with migec v1.2.7. Using mixcr v2.1.11, UMI consensuses were aligned to TRA and TRB V and J templates and then assembled into clonotypes. A clonotype was counted as expanded or contracted only if both edgeR and NoisET called the change significant, with noise models trained on biological replicates. edgeR calls used a false discovery rate-adjusted p below 0.01 and a log2 fold-change threshold of 1. As an exploratory analysis of dynamics, PCA with hierarchical clustering was applied to max-normalized trajectories of the 1000 most abundant clonotypes. Separately sequenced CD4+ and CD8+ repertoires were used to assign the CD4 or CD8 phenotype of responding clones. TCRdb trimmed public reads at Q25 via fastp, called clones via MiXCR and kept in-frame beta chains. Identical CDR3 proteins give one entry, which carries the most common genes and DNA. It is TCRdb's table, rather than the study itself, that gives the V and J calls and clone size. Counted in this sample were around 300,000 distinct CDR3 sequences; under 8.5% of them appeared once. The ten largest make up approximately 22% of the sample.

CDR1 and CDR2 are read off the germline V gene as MNHEY and SVGAGI. V loses 6 bases at its end and J loses 2 bases; junction bases beyond the gene matches: 4. The CDR3 holds 15 amino acids from the cysteine to the phenylalanine. Kept here is only the CDR3 DNA, which spans 45 bases and is read in frame from base 1. This clonotype was detected only a few times. This clone's antigen is unknown. No base-level quality is on record; no much larger clone is a single base apart. PBMCs were isolated by Ficoll-Paque density gradient centrifugation. This receptor was taken from a man aged 18-30 years who had mild COVID-19 (a few samples of this study predate the infection). The sample titles of this study are shuffled in the database, so cell type and time point are left out; the donor was told from shared clones. The specimen was PBMCs or a T cell subset sorted from them (not recorded which). The chain joins TRBV6-5 to TRBJ2-1; 10 bases in between match TRBD2. The nucleotide sequence is given as TGTGCCAGCAGCCGACTAGCGGGCCCCTACAATGAGCAGTTCTTC. Its protein is CASSRLAGPYNEQFF.